The rows below give T cell receptor beta chains drawn from one sample of a study of cytomegalovirus exposure and HLA in healthy donors. TCRdb's table, derived via immunoSEQ multiplex PCR, lists solely in-frame clones and lacks some. This repertoire shows some 150,000 clones, around 75% found once; its top ten account for about 4%. Sequencing was done on a sample of PBMCs. The receptors shown here come from a human donor in good health. Both conserved end residues are part of each CDR3. A D gene is named only where the DNA matches it firmly. Rows give clone size only sometimes, using once, few, many, or a class for an expanded clone.

>few|TRBD2|TRBJ2-3|TRBV10-3
TGTGCCATCAGTGATGTAGCGGGGGGGTCGGATACGCAGTATTTT
CAISDVAGGSDTQYF
>.|.|TRBJ1-1|TRBV6-5
TGTGCCAGCACAGGACCAGGGCAAGCTTTCTTT
CASTGPGQAFF
>.|.|TRBJ2-1|TRBV28
TGTGCCAGCATCTTCCGAGGGAGGCTGGATGAGCAGTTCTTC
CASIFRGRLDEQFF
>.|.|TRBJ1-1|TRBV6-4
TGTGCCAGCAGTGCCGCGGGCGGGCTGGATGAAGCTTTCTTT
CASSAAGGLDEAFF
>.|.|TRBJ2-1|TRBV7-9
TGTGCCAGCAGCCTCTTAGGACAGAGCTCCTACAATGAGCAGTTCTTC
CASSLLGQSSYNEQFF
>.|TRBD1|TRBJ1-5|TRBV10-3
TGTGCCACTCGGACAGGGACAAATCAGCCCCAGCATTTT
CATRTGTNQPQHF
>once|.|TRBJ1-1|TRBV6-5
TGTGCCAGCAGCCAAGACAGCCCTGGGGCTGAAGCTTTCTTT
CASSQDSPGAEAFF
>.|.|TRBJ1-5|TRBV28
TGTGCCAGCAGTCCTCACAGGGAACAGCCCCAGCATTTT
CASSPHREQPQHF
>.|TRBD1|TRBJ1-6|TRBV5-1
TGCGCCAGCAGCAAGGGACAGGGGGATTCACCCCTCCACTTT
CASSKGQGDSPLHF
>.|TRBD2|TRBJ2-1|TRBV6-5
TGTGCCAGCAGCAATGGGGGGGGCTCCTACAATGAGCAGTTCTTC
CASSNGGGSYNEQFF
>.|.|TRBJ1-1|TRBV4-1
TGCGCCAGCAGCCAAGGGGCAGGGGTCCGGGATACTGAAGCTTTCTTT
CASSQGAGVRDTEAFF
>.|TRBD2|TRBJ2-5|TRBV5-1
TGCGCCAGCAGCTCCGGACTAGGGGAAGAGACCCAGTACTTC
CASSSGLGEETQYF
>once|.|TRBJ2-3|TRBV13
TGTGCCAGCAGCGGAGTAGCGGCAGATACGCAGTATTTT
CASSGVAADTQYF
>.|TRBD1|TRBJ2-1|TRBV5-6
TGTGCCAGCAGTCCGCCGGGACAGGGGCCTCTTGGGTGGTTCTTC
CASSPPGQGPLGWFF
>.|TRBD1|TRBJ1-2|TRBV13
TGTGCCAGCAGCCATCGTAAACAGGGGAGAGATGGCTACACCTTC
CASSHRKQGRDGYTF
>once|.|TRBJ2-1|TRBV12-5
TGTGCTAGTGGTTCCCCCCCAGGACACGACTTATACAATGAGCAGTTCTTC
CASGSPPGHDLYNEQFF